What follows is one T cell receptor beta chain and its context. This sample is drawn from a study of blood T cell repertoires in COVID-19. For the study at large: The samples span acute and convalescent COVID-19 from the United States, Italy and Spain.

Libraries were prepared by immunoSEQ multiplex PCR; TCRdb keeps only in-frame clonotypes and omits some of them. The sample carries around 100,000 clones, about 89% recorded once. The germline CDR1 and CDR2 sequences are MNHEY and SVGEGT. V shed 3 bases and J shed 2 bases, with 2 bases lying between them. The CDR3 runs to 11 residues. This receptor was identified in a man aged 45 to 65 with acute or convalescent COVID-19. Sequences were obtained from peripheral blood. The chain links TRBV6-2 or TRBV6-3 to TRBJ2-7; D ambiguous. The CDR3 here is CASSYTYEQYF. CDR3 coding DNA: TGTGCCAGCAGTTATACCTACGAGCAGTACTTC.